The clone carrying this TCR beta chain appeared a few times. Distinct nucleotide sequences in the sample also encode this CDR3. This CDR3 is 14 amino acids long. J lost 1 base, V lost 2 bases, and 1 base had no gene match. CDR1 and CDR2 from the germline V gene are KGHSH and LQKENI. This sample was taken from a study of blood T cell repertoires in COVID-19. The table came from immunoSEQ multiplex PCR; TCRdb's copy has only in-frame clones and leaves some out. The repertoire holds a few hundred thousand clones, with about 88% as singletons. The sequencing input was peripheral blood. This sequence originates from a woman between 55 and 75 years old with COVID-19, enrolled during active disease. The chain carries TRBV18 and TRBJ1-1; 7 bases align to TRBD1. The CDR3 sequence is CASSPGQENTEAFF. DNA for the CDR3: TGTGCCAGCTCACCAGGACAGGAGAACACTGAAGCTTTCTTT.